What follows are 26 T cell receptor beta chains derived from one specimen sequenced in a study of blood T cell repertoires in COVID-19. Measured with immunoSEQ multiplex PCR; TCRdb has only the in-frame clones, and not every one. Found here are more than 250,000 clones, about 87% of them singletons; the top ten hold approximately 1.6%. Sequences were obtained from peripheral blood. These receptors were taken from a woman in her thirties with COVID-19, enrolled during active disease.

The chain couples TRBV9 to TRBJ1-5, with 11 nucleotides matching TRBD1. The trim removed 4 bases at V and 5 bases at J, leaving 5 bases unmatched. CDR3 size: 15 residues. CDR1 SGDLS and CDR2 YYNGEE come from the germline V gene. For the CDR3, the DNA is TGTGCCAGCAGCCGGACAGGGGGCGACGATCAGCCCCAGCATTTT. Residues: CASSRTGGDDQPQHF.

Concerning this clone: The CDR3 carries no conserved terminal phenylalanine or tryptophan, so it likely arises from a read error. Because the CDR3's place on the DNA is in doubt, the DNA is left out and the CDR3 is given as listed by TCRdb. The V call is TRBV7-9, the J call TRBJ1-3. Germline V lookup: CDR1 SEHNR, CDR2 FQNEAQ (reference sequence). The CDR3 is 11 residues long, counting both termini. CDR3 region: CASSLGERLSV.

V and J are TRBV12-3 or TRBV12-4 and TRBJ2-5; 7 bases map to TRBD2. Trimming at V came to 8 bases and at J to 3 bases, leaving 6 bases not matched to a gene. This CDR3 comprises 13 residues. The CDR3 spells CASGREVEETQYF. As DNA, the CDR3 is TGTGCCAGCGGGAGGGAAGTAGAAGAGACCCAGTACTTC.

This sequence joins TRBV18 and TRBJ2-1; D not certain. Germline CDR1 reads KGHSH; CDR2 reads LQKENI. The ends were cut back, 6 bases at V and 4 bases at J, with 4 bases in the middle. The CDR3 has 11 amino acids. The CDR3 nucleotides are TGTGCCAGCTCCAGTTACAATGAGCAGTTCTTC. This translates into CASSSYNEQFF.

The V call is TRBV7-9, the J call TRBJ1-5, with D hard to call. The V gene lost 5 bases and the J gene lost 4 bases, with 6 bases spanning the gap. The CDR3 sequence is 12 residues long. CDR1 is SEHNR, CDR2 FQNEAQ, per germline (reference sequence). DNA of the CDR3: TGTGCCAGCAGCCAAAAAAATCAGCCCCAGCATTTT. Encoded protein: CASSQKNQPQHF.

The CDR3 reads CASSFGGSTQYF. DNA of the CDR3: TGTGCCAGCAGTTTCGGGGGGTCGACGCAGTATTTT. The chain is built from TRBV12-3 or TRBV12-4 and TRBJ2-3; 7 nucleotides agree with TRBD2. Losses at the gene ends were 3 bases for V and 9 bases for J; bases not matched to a gene: 3. This CDR3 has 12 residues.

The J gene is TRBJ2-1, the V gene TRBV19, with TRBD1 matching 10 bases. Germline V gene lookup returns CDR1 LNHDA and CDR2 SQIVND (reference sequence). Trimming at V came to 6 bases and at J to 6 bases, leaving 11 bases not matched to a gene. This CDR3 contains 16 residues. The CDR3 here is CASSPRQGARFNEQFF. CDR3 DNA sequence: TGTGCCAGTAGCCCCAGACAGGGGGCAAGGTTCAATGAGCAGTTCTTC.

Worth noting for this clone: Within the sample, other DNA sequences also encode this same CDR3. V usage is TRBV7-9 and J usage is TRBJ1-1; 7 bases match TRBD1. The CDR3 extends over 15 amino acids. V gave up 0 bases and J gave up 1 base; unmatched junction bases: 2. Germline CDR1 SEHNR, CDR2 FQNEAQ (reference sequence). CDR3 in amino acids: CASSLAQGRNTEAFF. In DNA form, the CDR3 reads TGTGCCAGCAGCTTAGCACAGGGGCGGAACACTGAAGCTTTCTTT.

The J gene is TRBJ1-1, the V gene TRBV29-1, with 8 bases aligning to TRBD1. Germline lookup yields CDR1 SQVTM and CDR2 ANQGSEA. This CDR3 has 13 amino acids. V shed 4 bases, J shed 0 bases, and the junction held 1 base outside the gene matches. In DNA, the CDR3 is TGCAGCGTTGGGGACAGGTTGAACACTGAAGCTTTCTTT. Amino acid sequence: CSVGDRLNTEAFF.

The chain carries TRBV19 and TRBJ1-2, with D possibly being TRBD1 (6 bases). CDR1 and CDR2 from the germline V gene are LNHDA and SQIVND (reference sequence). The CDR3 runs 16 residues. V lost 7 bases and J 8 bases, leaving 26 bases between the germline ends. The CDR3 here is CASTADPGTTTRGYTF. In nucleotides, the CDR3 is TGTGCCAGTACCGCAGATCCAGGGACAACTACCCGGGGCTACACCTTC.

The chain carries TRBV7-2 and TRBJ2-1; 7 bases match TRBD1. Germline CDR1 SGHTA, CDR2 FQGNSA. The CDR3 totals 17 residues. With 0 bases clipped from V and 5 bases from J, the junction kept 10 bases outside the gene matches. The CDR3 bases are TGTGCCAGCAGCTTAGCCACAGGGGACGGCCTTAACAATGAGCAGTTCTTC. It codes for CASSLATGDGLNNEQFF.

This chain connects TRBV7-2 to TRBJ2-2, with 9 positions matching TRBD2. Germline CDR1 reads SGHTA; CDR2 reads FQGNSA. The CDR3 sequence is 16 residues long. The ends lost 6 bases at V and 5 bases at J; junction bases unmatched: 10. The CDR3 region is CASSQGGLAGTGELFF. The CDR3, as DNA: TGTGCCAGCAGTCAAGGGGGGCTAGCGGGGACCGGGGAGCTGTTTTTT.

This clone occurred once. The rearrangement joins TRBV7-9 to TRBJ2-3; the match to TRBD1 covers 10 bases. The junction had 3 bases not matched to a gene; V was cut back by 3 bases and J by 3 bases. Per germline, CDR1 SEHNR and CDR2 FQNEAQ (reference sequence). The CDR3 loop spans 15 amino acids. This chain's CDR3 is CASSFRTGGTDTQYF. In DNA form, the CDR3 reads TGTGCCAGCAGCTTTAGGACAGGGGGAACAGATACGCAGTATTTT. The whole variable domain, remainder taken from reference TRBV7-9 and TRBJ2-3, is DTGVSQNPRHKITKRGQNVTFRCDPISEHNRLYWYRQTLGQGPEFLTYFQNEAQLEKSRLLSDRFSAERPKGSFSTLEIQRTEQGDSAMYLCASSFRTGGTDTQYFGPGTRLTVL.

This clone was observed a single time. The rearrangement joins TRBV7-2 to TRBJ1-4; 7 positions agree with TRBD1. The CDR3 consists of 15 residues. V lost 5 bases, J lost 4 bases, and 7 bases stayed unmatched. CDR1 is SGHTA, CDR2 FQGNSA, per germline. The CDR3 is CASSRQGGLNEKLFF. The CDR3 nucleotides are TGTGCCAGCAGCCGTCAGGGGGGTCTTAATGAAAAACTGTTTTTT. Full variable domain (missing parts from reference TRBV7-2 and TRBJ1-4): GAGVSQSPSNKVTEKGKDVELRCDPISGHTALYWYRQSLGQGLEFLIYFQGNSAPDKSGLPSDRFSAERTGGSVSTLTIQRTQQEDSAVYLCASSRQGGLNEKLFFGSGTQLSVL.

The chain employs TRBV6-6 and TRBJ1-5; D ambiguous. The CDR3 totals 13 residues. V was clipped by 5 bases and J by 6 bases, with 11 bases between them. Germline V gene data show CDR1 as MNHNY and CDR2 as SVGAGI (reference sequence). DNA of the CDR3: TGTGCCAGCAGTACCGGCGGTAGTCAGCCCCAGCATTTT. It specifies CASSTGGSQPQHF.

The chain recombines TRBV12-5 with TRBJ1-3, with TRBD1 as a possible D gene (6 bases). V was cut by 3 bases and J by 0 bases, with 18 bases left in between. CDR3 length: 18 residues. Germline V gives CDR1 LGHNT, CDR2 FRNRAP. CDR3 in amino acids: CASGFRLGHVTSGNTIYF. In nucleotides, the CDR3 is TGTGCTAGTGGTTTCCGCCTGGGACATGTAACCTCTGGAAACACCATATATTTT.

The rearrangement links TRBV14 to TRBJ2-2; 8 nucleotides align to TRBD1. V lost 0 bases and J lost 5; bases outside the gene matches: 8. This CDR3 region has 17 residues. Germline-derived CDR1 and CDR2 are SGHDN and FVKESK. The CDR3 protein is CASSQDSWTGWTGELFF. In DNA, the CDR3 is TGTGCCAGCAGCCAAGATAGTTGGACAGGGTGGACCGGGGAGCTGTTTTTT.

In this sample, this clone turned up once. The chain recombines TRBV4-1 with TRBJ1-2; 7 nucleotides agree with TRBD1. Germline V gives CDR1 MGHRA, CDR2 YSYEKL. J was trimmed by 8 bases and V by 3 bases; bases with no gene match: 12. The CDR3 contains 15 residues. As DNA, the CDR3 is TGCGCCAGCAGCCACATTGGGACAGAAAGGCGCGGCTACACCTTC. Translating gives CASSHIGTERRGYTF.

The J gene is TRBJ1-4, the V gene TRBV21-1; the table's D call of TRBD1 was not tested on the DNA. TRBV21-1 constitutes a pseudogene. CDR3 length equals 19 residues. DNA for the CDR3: TGTGCCAGCAGCAAAGAAGGACAGGAAGTAGCCTCAACTAATGAAAAACTGTTTTTT. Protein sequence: CASSKEGQEVASTNEKLFF.

The CDR3 DNA reads TGTGCCAGCAGCATTGGGACAGGAATGTTAGACACCATATATTTT. Protein product: CASSIGTGMLDTIYF. The rearrangement joins TRBV21-1 to TRBJ1-3; the D call of TRBD1 is as the table states it, not checked on the DNA. TRBV21-1 is noted as a pseudogene. The length of the CDR3 is 15 residues.

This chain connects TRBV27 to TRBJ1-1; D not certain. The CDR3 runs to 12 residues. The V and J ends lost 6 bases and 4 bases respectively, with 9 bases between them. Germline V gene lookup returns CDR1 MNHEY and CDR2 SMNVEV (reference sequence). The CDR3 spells CASSGVGTEAFF. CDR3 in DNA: TGTGCCAGCAGCGGGGTCGGCACTGAAGCTTTCTTT.

In DNA form, the CDR3 reads TGTGCCAGCAGCTTCACCGGGACAGGAAGTTCACCCCTCCACTTT. It yields the protein CASSFTGTGSSPLHF. The rearrangement joins TRBV7-9 to TRBJ1-6; 8 bases map to TRBD1. CDR1 is SEHNR, CDR2 FQNEAQ, per germline (reference sequence). Trimming took 3 bases from V and 9 from J; bases not matched to a gene: 7. This CDR3 spans 15 amino acids.

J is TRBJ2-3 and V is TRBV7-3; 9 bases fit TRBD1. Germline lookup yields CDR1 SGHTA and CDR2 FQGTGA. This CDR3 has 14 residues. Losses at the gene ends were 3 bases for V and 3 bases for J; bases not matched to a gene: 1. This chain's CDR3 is CASSLTGGTDTQYF. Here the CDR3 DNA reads TGTGCCAGCAGCTTGACAGGGGGGACAGATACGCAGTATTTT.

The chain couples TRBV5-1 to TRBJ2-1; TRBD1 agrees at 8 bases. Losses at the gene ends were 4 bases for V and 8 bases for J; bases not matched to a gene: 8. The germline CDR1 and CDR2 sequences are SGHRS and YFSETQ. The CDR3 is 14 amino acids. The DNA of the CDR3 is TGCGCCAGCAGCCACGGACAGGGCTCCCATGAGCAGTTCTTC. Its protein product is CASSHGQGSHEQFF.

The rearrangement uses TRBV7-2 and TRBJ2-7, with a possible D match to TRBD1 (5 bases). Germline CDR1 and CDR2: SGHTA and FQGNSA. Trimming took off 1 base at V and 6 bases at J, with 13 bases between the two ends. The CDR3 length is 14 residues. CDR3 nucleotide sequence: TGTGCCAGCAGCTTAGAGGGGTGGATCGGCGAGCAGTACTTC. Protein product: CASSLEGWIGEQYF.

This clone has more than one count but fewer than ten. The DNA of the CDR3 is TGTGCCAGTAAACTGAGCAATCAGCCCCAGCATTTT. As protein: CASKLSNQPQHF. The chain carries TRBV19 and TRBJ1-5, with D unclear. The CDR3 has 12 amino acids. Trimming pared 7 bases from V and 1 base from J, leaving 5 bases between. Per germline, CDR1 LNHDA and CDR2 SQIVND (reference sequence).